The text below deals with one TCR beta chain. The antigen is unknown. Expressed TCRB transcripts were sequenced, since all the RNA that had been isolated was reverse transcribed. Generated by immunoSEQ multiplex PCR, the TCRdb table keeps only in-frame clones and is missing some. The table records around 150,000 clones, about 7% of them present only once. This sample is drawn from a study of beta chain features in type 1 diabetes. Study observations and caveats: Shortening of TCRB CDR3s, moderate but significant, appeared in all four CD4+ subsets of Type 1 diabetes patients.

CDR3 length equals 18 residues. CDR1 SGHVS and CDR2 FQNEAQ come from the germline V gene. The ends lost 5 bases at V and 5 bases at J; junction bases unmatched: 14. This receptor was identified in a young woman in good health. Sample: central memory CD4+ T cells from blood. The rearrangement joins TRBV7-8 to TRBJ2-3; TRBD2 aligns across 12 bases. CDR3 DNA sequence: TGTGCCAGCAGCCCAAGCCCAGCTAGCGGGAGGGCCGTAGATACGCAGTATTTT. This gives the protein CASSPSPASGRAVDTQYF.